This TCR beta chain was sequenced during a study of T cells in Graves' hyperthyroidism and ophthalmopathy. Template material for amplifying TCR beta CDR3 regions consisted of RNA transcripts. HTBI primers were the set used in a first-round RT-PCR of the TCR CDR3. TCRdb recomputed calls from the multiplex PCR reads with MiXCR, one row per CDR3 protein. In the table there are roughly 600,000 distinct CDR3 sequences, roughly 15% of which are singletons. General study findings and limits: In validation, the model predicted ophthalmopathy. These predictions came a median roughly 6.5 months before onset.

This clonotype has ten or more counts. The antigen is not known. Sequencing input: blood. The sequence was collected from a woman in her forties or fifties with Graves' ophthalmopathy.

The CDR3 DNA reads as TGTGCCAGCAGCCCGCGCTGGGACAGCTCCTACGAGCAGTACTTC. This encodes CASSPRWDSSYEQYF. The gene calls are TRBV9 and TRBJ2-7, with 7 positions matching TRBD1. Germline V gene sequence: CDR1 SGDLS, CDR2 YYNGEE. CDR3 size: 15 residues. The ends lost 4 bases at V and 0 bases at J; junction bases unmatched: 7.